The T cell receptor (beta chain) under discussion was sequenced for a study of blood T cell repertoires in COVID-19. Study context: The United States, Italy and Spain provided the acute and convalescent COVID-19 samples. Sample material is recorded as cDNA or gDNA derived from T cells, B-cell-depleted T cells, or PBMCs.

In the study's own analysis: The assay estimated nucleated cells by amplifying reference gene primers. Measured with immunoSEQ multiplex PCR; TCRdb has only the in-frame clones, and not every one. D and trimming were read from the DNA, whereas the V and J calls and clone size are those reported in that table. The sample consists of under 200,000 clones, around two thirds of them appearing once. This CDR3 contains 13 residues. Trimming removed 4 bases at V and 15 bases at J, with 19 bases between. Germline V gene lookup returns CDR1 SGHTA and CDR2 FQGNSA. Sequencing was carried out using peripheral blood. The genes are TRBV7-2 and TRBJ2-1; a weak D match, TRBD2 (6 bases). The sequence came from an elderly woman with acute or convalescent COVID-19. CDR3 region: CASSSHGTPTRFF. In nucleotides, the CDR3 is TGTGCCAGCAGCTCCCACGGGACTCCGACAAGGTTCTTC.